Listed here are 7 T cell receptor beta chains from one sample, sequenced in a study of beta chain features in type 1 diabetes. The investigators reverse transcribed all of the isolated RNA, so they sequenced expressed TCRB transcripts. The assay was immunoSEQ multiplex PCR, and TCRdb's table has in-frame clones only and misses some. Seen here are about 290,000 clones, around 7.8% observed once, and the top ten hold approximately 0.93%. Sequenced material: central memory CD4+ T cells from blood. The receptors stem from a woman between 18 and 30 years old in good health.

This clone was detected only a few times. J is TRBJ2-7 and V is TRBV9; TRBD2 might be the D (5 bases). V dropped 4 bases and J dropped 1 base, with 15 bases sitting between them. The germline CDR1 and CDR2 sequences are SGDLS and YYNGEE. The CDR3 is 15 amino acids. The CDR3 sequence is CASSPGGSRSYEQYF. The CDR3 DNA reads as TGTGCCAGCAGCCCGGGCGGGTCTCGGTCCTACGAGCAGTACTTC. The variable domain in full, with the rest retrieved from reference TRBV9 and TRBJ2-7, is DSGVTQTPKHLITATGQRVTLRCSPRSGDLSVYWYQQSLDQGLQFLIQYYNGEERAKGNILERFSAQQFPDLHSELNLSSLELGDSALYFCASSPGGSRSYEQYFGPGTRLTVT.

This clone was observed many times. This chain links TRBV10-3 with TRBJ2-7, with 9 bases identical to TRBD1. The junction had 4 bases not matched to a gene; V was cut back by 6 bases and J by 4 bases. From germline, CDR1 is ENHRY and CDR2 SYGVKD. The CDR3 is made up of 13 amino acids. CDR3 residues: CAIRGTGPYEQYV. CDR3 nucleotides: TGTGCCATCAGGGGGACAGGGCCGTACGAGCAGTACGTC.

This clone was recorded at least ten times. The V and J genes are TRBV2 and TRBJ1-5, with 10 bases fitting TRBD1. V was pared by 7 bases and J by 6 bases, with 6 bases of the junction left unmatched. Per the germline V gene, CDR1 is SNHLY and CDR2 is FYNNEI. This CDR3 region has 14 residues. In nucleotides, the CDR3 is TGTGCCAGCAATCCGGGACAGGGGAGTCAGCCCCAGCATTTT. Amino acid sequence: CASNPGQGSQPQHF.

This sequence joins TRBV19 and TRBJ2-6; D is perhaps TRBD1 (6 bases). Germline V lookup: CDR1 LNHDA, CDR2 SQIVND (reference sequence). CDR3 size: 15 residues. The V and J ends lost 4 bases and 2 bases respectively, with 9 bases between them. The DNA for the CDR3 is TGTGCCAGTAGTAAGAAGGGGGCTGGGGCCAACGTCCTGACTTTC. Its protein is CASSKKGAGANVLTF.

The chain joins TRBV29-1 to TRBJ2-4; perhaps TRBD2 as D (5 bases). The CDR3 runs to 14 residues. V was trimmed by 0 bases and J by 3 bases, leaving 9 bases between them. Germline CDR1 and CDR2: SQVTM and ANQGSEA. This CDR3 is CSVEDPGSKNIQYF. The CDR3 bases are TGCAGCGTTGAAGATCCGGGGAGCAAAAACATTCAGTACTTC.

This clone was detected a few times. CDR3 residues: CASSVGQETQYF. The CDR3 coding sequence is TGTGCCAGCTCCGTCGGCCAAGAGACCCAGTACTTC. This rearrangement joins TRBV7-9 to TRBJ2-5; no firm D call. V shed 8 bases and J shed 1 base, with 8 bases lying between them. Germline-derived CDR1 and CDR2 are SEHNR and FQNEAQ (reference sequence). This CDR3 is 12 amino acids long.

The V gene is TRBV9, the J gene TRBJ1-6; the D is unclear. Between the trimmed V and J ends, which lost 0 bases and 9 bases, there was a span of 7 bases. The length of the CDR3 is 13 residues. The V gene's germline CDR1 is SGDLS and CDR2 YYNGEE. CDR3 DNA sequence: TGTGCCAGCAGCGTAGGGTCAGGTTCACCCCTCCACTTT. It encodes CASSVGSGSPLHF.